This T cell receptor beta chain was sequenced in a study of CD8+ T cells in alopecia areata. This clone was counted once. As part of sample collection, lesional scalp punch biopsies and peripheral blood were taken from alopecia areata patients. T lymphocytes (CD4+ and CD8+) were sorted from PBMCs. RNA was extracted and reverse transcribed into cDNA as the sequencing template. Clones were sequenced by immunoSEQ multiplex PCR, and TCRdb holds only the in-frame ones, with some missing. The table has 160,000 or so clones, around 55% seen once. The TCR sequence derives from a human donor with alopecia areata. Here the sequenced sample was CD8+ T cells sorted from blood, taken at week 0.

The CDR3 sequence: CASSQRTGGSGELFF. CDR3 nucleotides: TGCGCCAGCAGCCAAAGGACAGGCGGGTCCGGGGAGCTGTTTTTT. The rearrangement joins TRBV5-1 to TRBJ2-2, with TRBD1 identical over 7 bases. This CDR3 is built from 15 residues. V lost 4 bases to trimming and J lost 6 bases; unmatched junction nucleotides: 9. Germline V gives CDR1 SGHRS, CDR2 YFSETQ.